The 11 T cell receptor beta chains in this list originate from one sample, sequenced in a study of T cells in Graves' hyperthyroidism and ophthalmopathy. The source material, RNA transcripts, was used to amplify TCR beta CDR3 regions. HTBI primers drove first-round RT-PCR of the TCR CDR3. TCRdb reanalysed the multiplex PCR reads using MiXCR and keeps one entry per CDR3 protein. The sample has about 560,000 distinct CDR3 sequences, approximately 44% seen once. Sequenced: peripheral blood or thyroid tissue (not recorded which). These receptor sequences come from a woman in her late teens or twenties with Graves' hyperthyroidism.

The chain recombines TRBV9 with TRBJ2-5; D tentatively reads TRBD1 or TRBD2 (5 bases each). Trimming cost V 4 bases and J 5 bases, with 21 bases left between them. The CDR3 covers 16 residues. Germline lookup yields CDR1 SGDLS and CDR2 YYNGEE. In DNA form, the CDR3 reads TGTGCCAGCAGCCAAGTATGGCAGGGCCGAGGGGAGACCCAGTACTTC. Translating it yields CASSQVWQGRGETQYF.

This rearrangement joins TRBV18 to TRBJ1-1; 12 nucleotides line up with TRBD1. V gave up 3 bases and J gave up 5 bases; unmatched junction bases: 4. Germline CDR1 is KGHSH and CDR2 is LQKENI. The CDR3 is 15 residues long. CDR3 bases: TGTGCCAGCTCACCCGGGACAGGGGGCGGTACTGAAGCTTTCTTT. It encodes CASSPGTGGGTEAFF.

V and J are TRBV20-1 and TRBJ2-5; 9 bases are shared with TRBD2. Trimming at V came to 6 bases and at J to 4 bases, leaving 12 bases not matched to a gene. Germline CDR1 reads DFQATT; CDR2 reads SNEGSKA (reference sequence). This CDR3 has 15 amino acids. CDR3 amino acids: CSADSAGGPPETQYF. The CDR3 bases are TGCAGTGCCGACTCAGCGGGAGGACCTCCAGAGACCCAGTACTTC.

The chain uses TRBV29-1 and TRBJ2-2; TRBD1 might be the D (5 bases). V gave up 7 bases and J gave up 7 bases, with 13 bases separating them. CDR3 length: 12 amino acids. The germline CDR1 and CDR2 sequences are SQVTM and ANQGSEA. The CDR3: CSAKQVGGELFF. In DNA form, the CDR3 reads TGCAGCGCCAAACAGGTCGGCGGGGAGCTGTTTTTT.

As concerns this clonotype: Because the CDR3 is missing its conserved closing phenylalanine or tryptophan, this is likely a read error. Written as DNA, the CDR3 is TGTGCCAGCAGCCGGACGGGTTCCTATGGCTACACCCTC. The encoded protein is CASSRTGSYGYTL. V gene TRBV7-3 combines with J gene TRBJ1-2; no definite D call. This CDR3 has 13 amino acids. Looked up from germline, CDR1 is SGHTA and CDR2 is FQGTGA. Trimming shortened V by 5 bases and J by 4 bases, and 11 bases separated the two germline ends.

This clonotype came up a few times. This rearrangement joins TRBV7-9 to TRBJ2-2; 9 nucleotides line up with TRBD1. CDR1 SEHNR and CDR2 FQNEAQ come from the germline V gene (reference sequence). The V and J ends lost 7 bases and 6 bases, in that order; junction bases with no gene match: 6. There are 14 residues in the CDR3. The CDR3 here is CASNSQGAPGELFF. The CDR3 region has the DNA TGTGCCAGCAATTCACAGGGGGCGCCCGGGGAGCTGTTTTTT. Together with reference TRBV7-9 and TRBJ2-2, the CDR3 gives the full variable domain: DTGVSQNPRHKITKRGQNVTFRCDPISEHNRLYWYRQTLGQGPEFLTYFQNEAQLEKSRLLSDRFSAERPKGSFSTLEIQRTEQGDSAMYLCASNSQGAPGELFFGEGSRLTVL.

The chain uses TRBV19 and TRBJ1-1, with TRBD1 identical over 8 bases. CDR1 and CDR2 from the germline V gene are LNHDA and SQIVND (reference sequence). V gave up 9 bases and J gave up 4 bases; unmatched junction bases: 4. This CDR3 contains 12 residues. This chain's CDR3 is CASATGGTEAFF. The CDR3 DNA reads TGTGCCAGCGCTACAGGGGGCACTGAAGCTTTCTTT.

The sample holds many counts of this clonotype. The gene calls are TRBV24-1 and TRBJ1-2; D is unclear. Trimming took 4 bases from V and 8 from J, leaving 7 bases between them. Germline values: CDR1 KGHDR, CDR2 SFDVKD. The CDR3 runs to 11 residues. This CDR3 reads CATSESGGYTF. The CDR3 bases are TGTGCCACCAGTGAGTCAGGAGGCTACACCTTC.

V gene TRBV10-1 combines with J gene TRBJ2-2; 10 bases align to TRBD2. V shed 7 bases and J 7 bases; nucleotides not matched to a gene: 6. The germline CDR1 and CDR2 sequences are WNHNN and SYGVQD (reference sequence). The CDR3 covers 14 residues. Here the CDR3 reads CASKSGRVGGELFF. CDR3 coding DNA: TGCGCCAGCAAAAGCGGGAGGGTTGGCGGGGAGCTGTTTTTT.

This clonotype has just a few counts. The chain carries TRBV20-1 and TRBJ1-2; possibly TRBD1 for D (5 bases). The CDR3 has 14 amino acids. Germline assignment: CDR1 DFQATT and CDR2 SNEGSKA (reference sequence). V lost 3 bases and J 2 bases, leaving 13 bases between the germline ends. CDR3: CSASSWGINYGYTF. Here the CDR3 DNA reads TGCAGTGCTAGTTCCTGGGGGATAAACTATGGCTACACCTTC.

The chain couples TRBV29-1 to TRBJ2-7, with D possibly being TRBD1 or TRBD2 (5 bases each). Germline CDR1 SQVTM, CDR2 ANQGSEA. V was cut by 7 bases and J by 1 base, with 23 bases left in between. This CDR3 has 16 residues. CDR3 coding DNA: TGCAGCGCCAGCAGCACGTCAGGGAGCTGGTCCTACGAGCAGTACTTC. This codes for CSASSTSGSWSYEQYF.